A single sample is the source of the 8 T cell receptor beta chains below, sequenced in a study of shared clonotypes between healthy human individuals (dated by TCRdb to 2018 to 2021). The library relied on the immunoSEQ multiplex PCR assay. In its TCRdb copy, this immuneACCESS table keeps in-frame sequences only and misses some clones. Where compared with another copy, unresolved V genes explain less than half of these, and the others have no known cause. The sample table records about 680,000 clones; around three quarters of these occur just once. Together, the top ten hold around 1.8% of the sample. The sequencing sample was made of memory CD4+ T cells sorted from blood. Per the publication, the cell subset or site label means: CD45RA-negative fraction. Every receptor here comes from a woman younger than 45 in good health.

V is TRBV28 and J is TRBJ1-5; no clear D. The length of the CDR3 is 15 residues. CDR1 is MDHEN, CDR2 SYDVKM, per germline. Deletions cut 7 bases from V and 9 bases from J, with 22 bases between. CDR3 protein: CASIVSGAGVLPQHF. The CDR3 nucleotides are TGTGCCAGCATTGTATCGGGAGCAGGAGTTTTGCCCCAGCATTTT.

The V call is TRBV15, the J call TRBJ1-2; tentatively, D is TRBD1 (5 bases). The CDR3 is made up of 14 amino acids. Trimming removed 0 bases from V and 5 bases from J, with 10 bases in between. CDR1 and CDR2 (germline): LNHNV, YYDKDF (reference sequence). The CDR3 reads CATSRDFGGYGYTF. As DNA, the CDR3 is TGTGCCACCAGCAGAGACTTCGGGGGGTATGGCTACACCTTC.

The chain has TRBV5-4 and TRBJ2-7, with 12 bases that match TRBD2. Unmatched junction bases numbered 3, after V lost 4 bases and J lost 7 bases. CDR1 SGHNT and CDR2 YYREEE come from the germline V gene (reference sequence). The CDR3 has 13 amino acids. For the CDR3, the DNA is TGTGCCAGCAGCGCGGGACTAGCGGGTGAGCAGTACTTC. Its translation: CASSAGLAGEQYF. Full variable domain (missing parts from reference TRBV5-4 and TRBJ2-7): ETGVTQSPTHLIKTRGQQVTLRCSSQSGHNTVSWYQQALGQGPQFIFQYYREEENGRGNFPPRFSGLQFPNYSSELNVNALELDDSALYLCASSAGLAGEQYFGPGTRLTVT.

Concerning this clone: This CDR3 is also generated by other DNA sequences in the sample. The CDR3 protein is CASSMTGSGYTF. CDR3 in DNA: TGTGCCAGTAGTATGACAGGGTCAGGCTACACCTTC. The chain has TRBV19 and TRBJ1-2; TRBD1 aligns across 7 bases. The V gene's germline CDR1 is LNHDA and CDR2 SQIVND (reference sequence). CDR3 length: 12 amino acids. V shed 3 bases and J 8 bases; nucleotides not matched to a gene: 3.

The genes are TRBV28 and TRBJ2-7, with 8 positions matching TRBD1. Germline lookup yields CDR1 MDHEN and CDR2 SYDVKM. The V gene end was trimmed by 5 bases and the J gene end by 2 bases; junction bases not matched to a gene: 8. CDR3 size: 15 residues. The CDR3 DNA is TGTGCCAGCAGTCACGGGGACAGGCGAGCCTACGAGCAGTACTTC. It translates to CASSHGDRRAYEQYF.

V and J are TRBV4-1 and TRBJ1-3; perhaps TRBD1 as D (6 bases). Germline CDR1 and CDR2: MGHRA and YSYEKL. CDR3 length: 13 amino acids. V lost 7 bases to trimming and J lost 4 bases, with 11 bases between them. The CDR3 sequence is CASKPTGGNTIYF. CDR3 nucleotide sequence: TGCGCCAGCAAACCGACAGGCGGAAACACCATATATTTT.

This clone was recorded at least ten times. This sample also contains other DNA sequences that code for the same CDR3. This chain links TRBV27 with TRBJ2-5; no firm D call. CDR3 length equals 13 residues. V dropped 0 bases and J dropped 0 bases, with 2 bases sitting between them. The germline V gene has CDR1 MNHEY and CDR2 SMNVEV (reference sequence). DNA of the CDR3: TGTGCCAGCAGTTTATCGTACCAAGAGACCCAGTACTTC. Translating gives CASSLSYQETQYF.

The sample holds many counts of this clone. The chain is built from TRBV2 and TRBJ2-2, with TRBD1 matching over 7 bases. V lost 6 bases and J lost 3; bases outside the gene matches: 7. This CDR3 comprises 15 residues. Germline-derived CDR1 and CDR2 are SNHLY and FYNNEI. The CDR3 reads CASSQTGLHTGELFF. The DNA of the CDR3 is TGTGCCAGCAGCCAGACAGGGTTGCACACCGGGGAGCTGTTTTTT. The whole variable domain, filled in from reference TRBV2 and TRBJ2-2, reads EPEVTQTPSHQVTQMGQEVILRCVPISNHLYFYWYRQILGQKVEFLVSFYNNEISEKSEIFDDQFSVERPDGSNFTLKIRSTKLEDSAMYFCASSQTGLHTGELFFGEGSRLTVL.